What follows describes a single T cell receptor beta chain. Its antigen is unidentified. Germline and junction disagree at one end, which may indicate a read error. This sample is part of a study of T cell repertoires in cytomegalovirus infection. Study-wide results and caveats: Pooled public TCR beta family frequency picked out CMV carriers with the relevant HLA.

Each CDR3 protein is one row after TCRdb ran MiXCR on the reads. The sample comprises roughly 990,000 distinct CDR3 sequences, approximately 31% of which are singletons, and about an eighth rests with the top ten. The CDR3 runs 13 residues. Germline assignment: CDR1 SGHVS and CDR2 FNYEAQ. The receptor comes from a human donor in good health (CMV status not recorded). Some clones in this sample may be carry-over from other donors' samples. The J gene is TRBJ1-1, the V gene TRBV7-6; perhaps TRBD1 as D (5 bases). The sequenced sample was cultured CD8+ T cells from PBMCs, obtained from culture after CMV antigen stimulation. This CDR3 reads CANSLVGQGEAFF. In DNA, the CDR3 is TGTGCCAACAGCTTAGTAGGGCAGGGTGAAGCTTTCTTT.